This section outlines one TCR beta chain sequence together with its context. TCRdb's table, derived via immunoSEQ multiplex PCR, lists solely in-frame clones and lacks some. This table holds about 97,000 clones, 70% to 80% found once. V was cut by 0 bases and J by 11 bases, with 14 bases left in between. The CDR3 consists of 13 residues. The V gene's germline CDR1 is LNHNV and CDR2 YYDKDF (reference sequence). The record originates from a study of blood T cell repertoires in COVID-19. Turning to the study itself: Researchers got acute and convalescent COVID-19 samples from the United States, Italy and Spain. PBMCs, B-cell-depleted T cells, or T cells were the source of the cDNA or gDNA that made up the material.

Material: peripheral blood. The clonotype comes from a man in his fifties or sixties with active or convalescent COVID-19. V gene TRBV15 combines with J gene TRBJ2-7; possible D gene TRBD2, 5 bases. This chain's CDR3 is CATSRDVGGKEYF. Here the CDR3 DNA reads TGTGCCACCAGCAGAGATGTCGGAGGTAAAGAGTACTTC.